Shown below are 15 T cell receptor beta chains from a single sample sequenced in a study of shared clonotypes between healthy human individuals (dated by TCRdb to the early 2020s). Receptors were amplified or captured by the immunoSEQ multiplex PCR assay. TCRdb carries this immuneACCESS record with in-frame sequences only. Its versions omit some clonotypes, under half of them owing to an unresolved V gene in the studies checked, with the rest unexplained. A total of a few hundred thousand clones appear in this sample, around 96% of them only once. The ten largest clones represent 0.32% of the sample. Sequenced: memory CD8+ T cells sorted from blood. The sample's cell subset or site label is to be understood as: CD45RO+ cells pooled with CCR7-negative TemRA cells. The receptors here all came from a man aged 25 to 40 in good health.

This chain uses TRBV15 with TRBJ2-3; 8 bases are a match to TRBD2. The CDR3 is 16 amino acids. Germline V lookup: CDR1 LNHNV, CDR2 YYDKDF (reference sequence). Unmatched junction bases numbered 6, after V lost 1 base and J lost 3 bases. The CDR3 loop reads CATSRAAGLGTDTQYF. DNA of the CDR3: TGTGCCACCAGCAGAGCCGCGGGACTAGGAACAGATACGCAGTATTTT.

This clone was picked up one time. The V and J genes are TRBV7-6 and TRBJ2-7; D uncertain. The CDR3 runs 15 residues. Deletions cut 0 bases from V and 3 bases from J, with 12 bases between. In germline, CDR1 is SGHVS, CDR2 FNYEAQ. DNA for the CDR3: TGTGCCAGCAGCTTAGCGGGTTTTGGGGACTACGAGCAGTACTTC. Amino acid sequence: CASSLAGFGDYEQYF.

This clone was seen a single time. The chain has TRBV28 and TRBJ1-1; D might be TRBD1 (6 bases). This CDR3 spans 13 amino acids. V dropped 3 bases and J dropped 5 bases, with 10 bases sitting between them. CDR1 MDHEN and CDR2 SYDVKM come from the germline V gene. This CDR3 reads CASSFSQGTEAFF. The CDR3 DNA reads TGTGCCAGCAGTTTTAGTCAGGGGACTGAAGCTTTCTTT. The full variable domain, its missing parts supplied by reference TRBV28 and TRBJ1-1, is DVKVTQSSRYLVKRTGEKVFLECVQDMDHENMFWYRQDPGLGLRLIYFSYDVKMKEKGDIPEGYSVSREKKERFSLILESASTNQTSMYLCASSFSQGTEAFFGQGTRLTVV.

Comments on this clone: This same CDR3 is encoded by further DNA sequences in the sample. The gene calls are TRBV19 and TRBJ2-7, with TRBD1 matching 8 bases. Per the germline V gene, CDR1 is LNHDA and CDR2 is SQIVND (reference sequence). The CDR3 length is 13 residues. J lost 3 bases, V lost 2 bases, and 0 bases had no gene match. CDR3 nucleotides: TGTGCCAGTAGTATAACAGGGGGCTACGAGCAGTACTTC. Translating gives CASSITGGYEQYF.

This chain's CDR3 is CASSRVGQPQHF. CDR3 coding DNA: TGTGCCAGCAGCCGGGTAGGGCAGCCCCAGCATTTT. The chain couples TRBV27 to TRBJ1-5; the D is unclear. V lost 6 bases and J 7 bases, leaving 10 bases between the germline ends. Germline assignment: CDR1 MNHEY and CDR2 SMNVEV (reference sequence). The CDR3 runs 12 residues.

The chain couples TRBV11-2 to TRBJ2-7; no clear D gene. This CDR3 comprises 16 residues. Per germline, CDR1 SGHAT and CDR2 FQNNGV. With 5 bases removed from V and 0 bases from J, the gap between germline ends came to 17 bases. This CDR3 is CASSTPWTSHSYEQYF. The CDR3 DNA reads TGTGCCAGCAGCACACCCTGGACGAGTCACTCCTACGAGCAGTACTTC.

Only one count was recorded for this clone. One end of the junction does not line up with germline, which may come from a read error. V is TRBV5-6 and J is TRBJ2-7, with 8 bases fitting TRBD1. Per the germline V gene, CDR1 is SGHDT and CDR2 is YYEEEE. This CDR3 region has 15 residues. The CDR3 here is CASSLSAGGRSVGLF. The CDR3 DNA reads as TGTGCCAGCAGCTTGAGTGCAGGGGGCCGATCGGTAGGGTTATTC.

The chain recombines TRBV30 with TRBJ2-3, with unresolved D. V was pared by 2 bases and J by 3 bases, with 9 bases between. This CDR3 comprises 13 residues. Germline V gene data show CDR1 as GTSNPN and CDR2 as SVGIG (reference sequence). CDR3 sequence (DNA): TGTGCCTGGAGTCGCCGTGTAACAGATACGCAGTATTTT. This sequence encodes CAWSRRVTDTQYF.

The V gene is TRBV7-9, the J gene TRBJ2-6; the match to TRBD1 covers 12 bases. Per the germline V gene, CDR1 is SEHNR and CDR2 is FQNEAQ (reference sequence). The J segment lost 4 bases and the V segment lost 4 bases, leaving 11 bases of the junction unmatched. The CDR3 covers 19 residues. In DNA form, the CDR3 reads TGTGCCAGCAGCTCTCCACGGGACAGGGGGCGATACGGGGCCAACGTCCTGACTTTC. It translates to CASSSPRDRGRYGANVLTF.

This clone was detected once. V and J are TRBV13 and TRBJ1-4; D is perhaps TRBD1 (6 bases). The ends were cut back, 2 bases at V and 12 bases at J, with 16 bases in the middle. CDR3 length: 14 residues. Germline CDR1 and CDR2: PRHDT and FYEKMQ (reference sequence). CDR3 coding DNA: TGTGCCAGCAGCTTAAAGACAGGCCGCTTGGAACTGTTTTTT. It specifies CASSLKTGRLELFF. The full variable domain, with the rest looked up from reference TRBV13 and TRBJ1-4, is AAGVIQSPRHLIKEKRETATLKCYPIPRHDTVYWYQQGPGQDPQFLISFYEKMQSDKGSIPDRFSAQQFSDYHSELNMSSLELGDSALYFCASSLKTGRLELFFGSGTQLSVL.

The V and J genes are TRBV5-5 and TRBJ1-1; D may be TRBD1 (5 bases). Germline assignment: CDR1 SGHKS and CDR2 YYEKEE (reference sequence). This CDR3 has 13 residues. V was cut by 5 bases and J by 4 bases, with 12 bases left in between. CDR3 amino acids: CASRHDGGTEAFF. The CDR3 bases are TGTGCCAGCAGGCATGATGGGGGCACTGAAGCTTTCTTT.

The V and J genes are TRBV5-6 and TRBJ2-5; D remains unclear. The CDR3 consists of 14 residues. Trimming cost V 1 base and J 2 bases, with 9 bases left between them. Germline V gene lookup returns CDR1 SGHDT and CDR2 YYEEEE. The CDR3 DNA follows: TGTGCCAGCAGCTTGTTCTGGCAGCAAGAGACCCAGTACTTC. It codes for CASSLFWQQETQYF.

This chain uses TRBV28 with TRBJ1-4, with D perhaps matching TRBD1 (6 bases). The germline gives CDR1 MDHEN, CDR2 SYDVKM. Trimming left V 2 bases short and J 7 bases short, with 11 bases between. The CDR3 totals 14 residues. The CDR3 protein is CASSLVQGGEKLFF. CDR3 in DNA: TGTGCCAGCAGTTTAGTACAGGGTGGTGAAAAACTGTTTTTT. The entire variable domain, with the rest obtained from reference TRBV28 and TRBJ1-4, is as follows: DVKVTQSSRYLVKRTGEKVFLECVQDMDHENMFWYRQDPGLGLRLIYFSYDVKMKEKGDIPEGYSVSREKKERFSLILESASTNQTSMYLCASSLVQGGEKLFFGSGTQLSVL.

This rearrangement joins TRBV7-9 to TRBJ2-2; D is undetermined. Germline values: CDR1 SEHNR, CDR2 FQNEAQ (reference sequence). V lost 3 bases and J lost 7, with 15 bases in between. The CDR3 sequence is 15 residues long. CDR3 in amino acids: CASSFEPSWIGELFF. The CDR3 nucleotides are TGTGCCAGCAGCTTCGAACCAAGTTGGATCGGGGAGCTGTTTTTT.

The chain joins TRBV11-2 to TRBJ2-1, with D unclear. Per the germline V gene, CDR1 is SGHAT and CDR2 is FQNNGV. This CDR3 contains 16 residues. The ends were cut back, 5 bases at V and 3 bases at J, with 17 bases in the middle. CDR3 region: CASSPRASPFYNEQFF. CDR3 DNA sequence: TGTGCCAGCAGCCCCCGCGCCAGCCCCTTCTACAATGAGCAGTTCTTC.